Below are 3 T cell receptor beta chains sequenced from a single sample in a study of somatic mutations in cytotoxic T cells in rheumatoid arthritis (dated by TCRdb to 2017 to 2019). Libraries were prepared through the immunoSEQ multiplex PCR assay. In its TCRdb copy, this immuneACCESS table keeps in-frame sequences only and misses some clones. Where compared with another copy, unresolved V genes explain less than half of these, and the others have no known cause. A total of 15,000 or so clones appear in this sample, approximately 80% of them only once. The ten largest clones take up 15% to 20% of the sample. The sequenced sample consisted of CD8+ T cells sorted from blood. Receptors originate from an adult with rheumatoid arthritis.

CDR3 bases: TGTGCCAGTACTGGAAACACCATATATTTT. Residues: CASTGNTIYF. The chain recombines TRBV19 with TRBJ1-3; D not resolved. Germline values: CDR1 LNHDA, CDR2 SQIVND (reference sequence). There are 10 residues in the CDR3. The V gene lost 7 bases and the J gene lost 2 bases, with 0 bases spanning the gap.

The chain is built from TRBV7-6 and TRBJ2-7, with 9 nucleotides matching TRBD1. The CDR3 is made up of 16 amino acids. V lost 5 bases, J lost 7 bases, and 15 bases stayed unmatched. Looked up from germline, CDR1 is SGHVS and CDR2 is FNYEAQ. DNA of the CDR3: TGTGCCAGCAGCCCTCTAGAAGGGACAGGGTATTGGGAGCAGTACTTC. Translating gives CASSPLEGTGYWEQYF.

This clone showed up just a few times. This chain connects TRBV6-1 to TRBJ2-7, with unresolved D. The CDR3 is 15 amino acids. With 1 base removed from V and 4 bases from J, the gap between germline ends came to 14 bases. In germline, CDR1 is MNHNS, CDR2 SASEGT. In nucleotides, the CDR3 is TGTGCCAGCAGTGAAGTGTCAACGGGTTCGTACGAGCAGTACTTC. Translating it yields CASSEVSTGSYEQYF.